The 26 T cell receptor beta chains below were found in one sample sequenced in a study of T-cell memory formation after mild COVID-19. TCRdb analysed the 5' RACE reads with MiXCR anew, one entry per CDR3 protein. There are roughly 110,000 distinct CDR3 sequences in the sample; around 15% occur only once, and 35% to 40% lies in the top ten. Material for sequencing was PBMCs or a T cell subset sorted from them (not recorded which). The receptors originated from a man aged 18 to 30 who had mild COVID-19 (a few samples of this study predate the infection). Cell type and time point are not known.

There are a few counts of this clonotype. The chain carries TRBV6-1 and TRBJ1-2, with TRBD1 identical over 10 bases. Germline V lookup: CDR1 MNHNS, CDR2 SASEGT. V shed 4 bases and J 3 bases; nucleotides not matched to a gene: 5. CDR3 length: 15 amino acids. CDR3 loop: CASSGGTGVDYGYTF. The CDR3 DNA reads TGTGCCAGCAGTGGAGGGACAGGGGTTGACTATGGCTACACCTTC.

The chain joins TRBV7-9 to TRBJ1-4; 10 bases are shared with TRBD1. CDR1 is SEHNR and CDR2 is FQNEAQ in the germline V gene (reference sequence). V lost 0 bases to trimming and J lost 8 bases; unmatched junction nucleotides: 6. There are 16 residues in the CDR3. CDR3 loop: CASSLADRGLREKLFF. CDR3 coding DNA: TGTGCCAGCAGCTTAGCCGACAGGGGGCTAAGGGAAAAACTGTTTTTT.

This clonotype was seen ten or more times. This chain links TRBV29-1 with TRBJ2-1; D may be TRBD2 (6 bases). CDR3 length equals 11 residues. Germline V CDR1 and CDR2: SQVTM, ANQGSEA. The germline V and J ends were trimmed by 6 bases and 12 bases, with 15 bases remaining between them. The CDR3 spells CSVNYAGRQFF. The CDR3 DNA is TGCAGCGTAAATTACGCGGGAAGGCAGTTCTTC.

The chain carries TRBV6-2 or TRBV6-3 and TRBJ1-5; the D is unclear. Trimming left V 1 base short and J 2 bases short, with 12 bases between. The V gene's germline CDR1 is MNHEY and CDR2 SVGEGT. This CDR3 is built from 16 residues. In DNA form, the CDR3 reads TGTGCCAGCAGTTACTTTGCGGCCATCCGCAATCAGCCCCAGCATTTT. Its translation is CASSYFAAIRNQPQHF.

This clonotype was recorded a few times. The chain couples TRBV5-1 to TRBJ1-2; 10 nucleotides match TRBD1. The CDR3 covers 13 residues. The V gene's germline CDR1 is SGHRS and CDR2 YFSETQ. J was trimmed by 6 bases and V by 4 bases; bases with no gene match: 3. The CDR3 protein is CASSPGTGDGYTF. CDR3 bases: TGCGCCAGCAGCCCCGGGACAGGGGATGGCTACACCTTC.

The genes are TRBV12-3 or TRBV12-4 and TRBJ1-1; the D gene is possibly TRBD1 (5 bases). The ends were cut back, 4 bases at V and 3 bases at J, with 27 bases in the middle. The CDR3 contains 19 residues. The CDR3 here is CASSSPRDPISLGDTEAFF. The CDR3 bases are TGTGCCAGCAGTTCGCCGCGGGACCCTATCAGTCTGGGAGACACTGAAGCTTTCTTT.

This clonotype was picked up a small number of times. The chain couples TRBV4-2 to TRBJ2-7, with D maybe TRBD2 (5 bases). Trimming pared 3 bases from V and 4 bases from J, leaving 10 bases between. The CDR3 is 13 residues long. The germline V gene encodes CDR1 LGHNA and CDR2 YNFKEQ. CDR3 DNA sequence: TGTGCCAGCAGCCAGAGACGGGGATACGAGCAGTACGTC. This encodes CASSQRRGYEQYV.

This clonotype was counted between two and nine times. This chain connects TRBV15 to TRBJ1-1; D is unresolved. CDR1 LNHNV and CDR2 YYDKDF come from the germline V gene (reference sequence). V lost 2 bases, J lost 2 bases, and 9 bases lay in between. This CDR3 is 14 amino acids long. CDR3 sequence reads: CATSRTRGNTEAFF. CDR3 in DNA: TGTGCCACCAGCAGAACCCGGGGAAACACTGAAGCTTTCTTT.

The rearrangement links TRBV29-1 to TRBJ2-3, with 9 bases identical to TRBD2. With 4 bases clipped from V and 6 bases from J, the junction kept 8 bases outside the gene matches. The germline gives CDR1 SQVTM, CDR2 ANQGSEA. This CDR3 region has 14 residues. CDR3 protein: CSVVRRGGMDTQYF. In nucleotides, the CDR3 is TGCAGCGTTGTTCGGCGGGGGGGCATGGATACGCAGTATTTT.

The chain couples TRBV7-2 to TRBJ2-3, with 9 bases matching TRBD1. Trimming cost V 5 bases and J 0 bases; bases outside gene matches: 12. CDR1 is SGHTA, CDR2 FQGNSA, per germline. CDR3 length: 18 amino acids. The CDR3 DNA reads as TGTGCCAGCAGCCCCCCCGGGACAGGGTTTTCTAGCACAGATACGCAGTATTTT. Translation: CASSPPGTGFSSTDTQYF.

This clonotype appeared a few times. The chain links TRBV19 to TRBJ1-6, with D unresolved. In germline, CDR1 is LNHDA, CDR2 SQIVND (reference sequence). V lost 1 base and J 4 bases, leaving 8 bases between the germline ends. This CDR3 has 15 amino acids. This CDR3 is CASSIATGYNSPLHF. CDR3 sequence (DNA): TGTGCCAGTAGTATAGCAACCGGATATAATTCACCCCTCCACTTT.

In this sample, this clonotype turned up a few times. The rearrangement uses TRBV29-1 and TRBJ1-2; 9 positions agree with TRBD1. CDR1 and CDR2 (germline): SQVTM, ANQGSEA. CDR3 length equals 14 residues. V lost 7 bases and J lost 6; bases outside the gene matches: 12. The CDR3 here is CSGEQGAVGDGYTF. The DNA of the CDR3 is TGCAGCGGGGAACAGGGGGCGGTCGGTGATGGCTACACCTTC. Together with reference TRBV29-1 and TRBJ1-2, the CDR3 gives the full variable domain: SAVISQKPSRDICQRGTSLTIQCQVDSQVTMMFWYRQQPGQSLTLIATANQGSEATYESGFVIDKFPISRPNLTFSTLTVSNMSPEDSSIYLCSGEQGAVGDGYTFGSGTRLTVV.

J is TRBJ2-1 and V is TRBV6-6, with D tentatively TRBD2 (6 bases). Germline V gene lookup returns CDR1 MNHNY and CDR2 SVGAGI (reference sequence). The CDR3 contains 11 residues. Trimming removed 10 bases at V and 5 bases at J, with 9 bases between. In DNA, the CDR3 is TGTGCCACCGCGGGGAACAATGAGCAGTTCTTC. This sequence encodes CATAGNNEQFF.

This clonotype was detected only a few times. The rearrangement joins TRBV29-1 to TRBJ2-7, with 9 bases aligning to TRBD1. V gave up 4 bases and J gave up 1 base; unmatched junction bases: 8. This CDR3 comprises 15 residues. Germline values: CDR1 SQVTM, CDR2 ANQGSEA. The CDR3 spells CSVVWSDRGSYEQYV. The DNA for the CDR3 is TGCAGCGTTGTTTGGTCGGACAGGGGATCCTACGAGCAGTACGTC.

The chain recombines TRBV4-2 with TRBJ2-5; 7 nucleotides align to TRBD1. CDR1 is LGHNA and CDR2 is YNFKEQ in the germline V gene. The V gene end was trimmed by 0 bases and the J gene end by 5 bases; junction bases not matched to a gene: 6. The CDR3 has 15 amino acids. CDR3 region: CASSQDDRVTETQYF. CDR3 in DNA: TGTGCCAGCAGCCAAGACGACAGGGTAACTGAGACCCAGTACTTC.

The chain recombines TRBV6-6 with TRBJ2-2; the D gene is possibly TRBD2 (7 bases). Germline CDR1 MNHNY, CDR2 SVGAGI (reference sequence). Trimming cost V 3 bases and J 5 bases, with 13 bases left between them. The CDR3 sequence is 15 residues long. The CDR3 loop is CASSYNREGTGELFF. DNA of the CDR3: TGTGCCAGCAGTTATAACAGGGAGGGGACCGGGGAGCTGTTTTTT.

There are many counts of this clonotype. This chain joins TRBV4-1 and TRBJ1-4; TRBD1 matches 9 bases. The CDR3 has 16 residues. Germline assignment: CDR1 MGHRA and CDR2 YSYEKL. V shed 1 base and J 8 bases; nucleotides not matched to a gene: 8. The CDR3 region has the DNA TGCGCCAGCAGCCAAGTTCCGGGACAGGGCGTCGAAAAACTGTTTTTT. Its protein is CASSQVPGQGVEKLFF.

The CDR3 DNA reads as TGCAGCTTCCGACAGGGATTAACTCCAACTAGCACAGATACGCAGTATTTT. Protein product: CSFRQGLTPTSTDTQYF. The chain has TRBV29-1 and TRBJ2-3; 7 bases map to TRBD1. Germline CDR1 is SQVTM and CDR2 is ANQGSEA. J lost 0 bases, V lost 8 bases, and 17 bases had no gene match. This CDR3 has 17 amino acids.

The J gene is TRBJ2-2, the V gene TRBV7-3; 8 bases fit TRBD2. Trimming at V came to 6 bases and at J to 4 bases, leaving 10 bases not matched to a gene. Germline V gives CDR1 SGHTA, CDR2 FQGTGA. The CDR3 extends over 16 amino acids. This CDR3 reads CASSPLGGGTTGELFF. CDR3 in DNA: TGTGCCAGCAGTCCCTTGGGCGGGGGGACCACCGGGGAGCTGTTTTTT. Together with reference TRBV7-3 and TRBJ2-2, the CDR3 gives the full variable domain: GAGVSQTPSNKVTEKGKYVELRCDPISGHTALYWYRQSLGQGPEFLIYFQGTGAADDSGLPNDRFFAVRPEGSVSTLKIQRTERGDSAVYLCASSPLGGGTTGELFFGEGSRLTVL.

The chain combines TRBV6-4 with TRBJ2-3; TRBD2 might be the D (6 bases). Between the trimmed V and J ends, which lost 4 bases and 2 bases, there was a span of 7 bases. The germline V gene has CDR1 MRHNA and CDR2 SNTAGT. This CDR3 is built from 13 residues. The CDR3 is CASSGGDTDTQYF. The DNA of the CDR3 is TGTGCCAGCAGTGGCGGGGACACAGATACGCAGTATTTT.

The table lists this clonotype with a few counts. The chain joins TRBV6-5 to TRBJ1-1; a possible D gene is TRBD1 (5 bases). CDR3 length: 13 amino acids. Germline CDR1 and CDR2: MNHEY and SVGAGI. Trimming left V 6 bases short and J 3 bases short, with 11 bases between. This chain's CDR3 is CASRRGGDTEAFF. CDR3 nucleotide sequence: TGTGCCAGCAGGAGGGGCGGGGACACTGAAGCTTTCTTT.

This clonotype was counted between two and nine times. The CDR3 here is CASSQEAPGSLSYEQYF. CDR3 in DNA: TGTGCCAGCAGCCAAGAGGCGCCCGGGAGCCTCTCCTACGAGCAGTACTTC. The chain joins TRBV14 to TRBJ2-7; a weak D match, TRBD2 (6 bases). Germline CDR1 and CDR2: SGHDN and FVKESK. The V gene lost 0 bases and the J gene lost 0 bases, with 15 bases spanning the gap. The CDR3 consists of 17 residues.

The gene calls are TRBV9 and TRBJ1-4; TRBD1 might be the D (5 bases). The germline gives CDR1 SGDLS, CDR2 YYNGEE. V was pared by 0 bases and J by 14 bases, with 14 bases between. The CDR3 consists of 13 residues. This chain's CDR3 is CASSVGPTGLLFF. The CDR3 DNA reads TGTGCCAGCAGCGTAGGGCCTACAGGCCTTCTGTTTTTT.

The chain carries TRBV6-5 and TRBJ2-1, with 7 bases fitting TRBD2. The CDR3 consists of 17 residues. Germline-derived CDR1 and CDR2 are MNHEY and SVGAGI. Germline trimming cut 4 bases from V and 0 bases from J; bases unmatched to any gene: 9. The CDR3 is CASSLRAGRVSYNEQFF. The CDR3 DNA follows: TGTGCCAGCAGTTTACGCGCAGGGAGGGTCTCCTACAATGAGCAGTTCTTC.

The table lists this clonotype with a few counts. V gene TRBV4-3 combines with J gene TRBJ1-1; possibly TRBD1 for D (5 bases). CDR1 and CDR2 (germline): LGHNA, YSLEER. The CDR3 consists of 14 residues. V was shortened by 0 bases and J by 4 bases, with 9 bases between the two germline ends. The CDR3 sequence: CASSQDLRGTEAFF. The CDR3 region has the DNA TGCGCCAGCAGCCAAGATTTGAGGGGCACTGAAGCTTTCTTT.

This clonotype has ten or more counts. The chain uses TRBV5-1 and TRBJ1-1; D ambiguous. The germline V gene has CDR1 SGHRS and CDR2 YFSETQ. The V end was cut by 5 bases, the J end by 4 bases, with 6 bases between. The CDR3 is 11 residues long. CDR3 sequence: CASRAGTEAFF. DNA for the CDR3: TGCGCCAGCAGGGCCGGCACTGAAGCTTTCTTT.